This T cell receptor (beta chain) stems from a study of T cell changes during pregnancy in multiple sclerosis. The CDR3 has 13 amino acids. With 8 bases removed from V and 2 bases from J, the gap between germline ends came to 13 bases. The germline V gene encodes CDR1 GTSNPN and CDR2 SVGIG (reference sequence). Sequencing used immunoSEQ multiplex PCR; TCRdb keeps in-frame clones, though not all of them. The sample has roughly 48,000 clones; 80% to 95% are singletons. The V gene is TRBV30, the J gene TRBJ1-3, with D possibly matching TRBD1 (6 bases). The receptor's source is a female donor in good health, enrolled as a control in a pregnancy study. The starting material was CD4+ T cells from peripheral blood mononuclear cells, obtained in the second trimester of pregnancy. The CDR3 is CALIRDTGNTIYF. In DNA, the CDR3 is TGTGCCCTCATTCGGGACACTGGAAACACCATATATTTT. The whole variable domain, filled in from reference TRBV30 and TRBJ1-3, reads SQTIHQWPATLVQPVGSPLSLECTVEGTSNPNLYWYRQAAGRGLQLLFYSVGIGQISSEVPQNLSASRPQDRQFILSSKKLLLSDSGFYLCALIRDTGNTIYFGEGSWLTVV.